One and the same sample provided the 21 T cell receptor beta chains below, sequenced in a study of blood T cell repertoires in COVID-19 (dated by TCRdb to about 2020). Libraries came from the immunoSEQ multiplex PCR assay. TCRdb provides this immuneACCESS table in a form limited to in-frame rearrangements. Some clones are lacking; in checked studies, under half of them reflect an unresolved V gene, and why the rest are absent is not known. The sample records a few hundred thousand clones, roughly 82% of which are singletons. Jointly, the top ten make up 1.4% of the sample. Sequenced material: peripheral blood. These receptors were taken from a woman in her forties who had recovered from COVID-19.

V usage is TRBV2 and J usage is TRBJ1-5, with D perhaps matching TRBD1 (6 bases). The CDR3 length is 16 residues. Germline CDR1 SNHLY, CDR2 FYNNEI. The germline V and J ends were trimmed by 6 bases and 6 bases, with 21 bases remaining between them. CDR3 in DNA: TGTGCCAGCAGGGGGACTACTTTGGGCAGGGGTCAGCCCCAGCATTTT. This encodes CASRGTTLGRGQPQHF.

This clone has only a few counts. Additional DNA sequences in this sample encode the identical CDR3. The rearrangement uses TRBV6-6 and TRBJ2-2; no reliable D call. CDR1 is MNHNY, CDR2 SVGAGI, per germline (reference sequence). The CDR3 consists of 14 residues. V dropped 0 bases and J dropped 3 bases, with 5 bases sitting between them. The CDR3 DNA reads TGTGCCAGCAGTTACTCGTCGGACACCGGGGAGCTGTTTTTT. The encoded protein is CASSYSSDTGELFF.

The chain combines TRBV3-1 (or the pseudogene TRBV3-2) with TRBJ1-6; D unresolved. The CDR3 covers 14 residues. V lost 1 base to trimming and J lost 7 bases, with 8 bases between them. Germline CDR1 LGHDT, CDR2 YNNKEL (reference sequence). CDR3 DNA: TGTGCCAGCAGCCAAGGACAAGAGAATTCACCCCTCCACTTT. The encoded protein is CASSQGQENSPLHF.

The chain combines TRBV29-1 with TRBJ1-2; 9 bases map to TRBD1. The V gene end was trimmed by 0 bases and the J gene end by 7 bases; junction bases not matched to a gene: 12. Per germline, CDR1 SQVTM and CDR2 ANQGSEA. The CDR3 contains 16 residues. CDR3 amino acids: CSVEDLVGTGKGGYTF. CDR3 bases: TGCAGCGTTGAAGATCTAGTCGGGACAGGGAAGGGTGGCTACACCTTC.

The V gene is TRBV30, the J gene TRBJ1-2; D may be TRBD1 (6 bases). The CDR3 extends over 11 amino acids. CDR1 GTSNPN and CDR2 SVGIG come from the germline V gene (reference sequence). Trimming took off 8 bases at V and 4 bases at J, with 11 bases between the two ends. The CDR3 loop is CASRQVYGYTF. As DNA, the CDR3 is TGTGCCAGCCGACAGGTCTATGGCTACACCTTC.

V gene TRBV30 combines with J gene TRBJ2-2, with a weak D call TRBD1 (6 bases). Trimming removed 4 bases at V and 3 bases at J, with 12 bases between. The CDR3 contains 14 residues. The germline CDR1 and CDR2 sequences are GTSNPN and SVGIG (reference sequence). The CDR3 DNA follows: TGTGCCTGGAAGCAGGGGCTTGACACCGGGGAGCTGTTTTTT. Protein product: CAWKQGLDTGELFF.

A few counts support this clone. The rearrangement uses TRBV28 and TRBJ1-2; 7 nucleotides match TRBD1. The CDR3 has 13 amino acids. Germline V gene data show CDR1 as MDHEN and CDR2 as SYDVKM. The J segment lost 4 bases and the V segment lost 1 base, leaving 0 bases of the junction unmatched. DNA of the CDR3: TGTGCCAGCAGTTTATCAGGGGGCTATGGCTACACCTTC. It translates to CASSLSGGYGYTF.

This clone has a single count. The chain joins TRBV5-5 to TRBJ2-3; D gene unclear. V lost 0 bases and J 6 bases, leaving 5 bases between the germline ends. The germline gives CDR1 SGHKS, CDR2 YYEKEE (reference sequence). The CDR3 has 12 amino acids. CDR3 nucleotide sequence: TGTGCCAGCAGCTTGGTACTTGATACGCAGTATTTT. Translating gives CASSLVLDTQYF.

This clone has just one count. V is TRBV29-1 and J is TRBJ2-5, with D perhaps matching TRBD2 (5 bases). The CDR3 covers 14 residues. The V gene lost 5 bases and the J gene lost 5 bases, with 18 bases spanning the gap. The germline gives CDR1 SQVTM, CDR2 ANQGSEA. In DNA, the CDR3 is TGCAGCGTTCGAGCGCTAGCTGGTGGGGAGACCCAGTACTTC. This sequence encodes CSVRALAGGETQYF.

The chain uses TRBV2 and TRBJ1-5; no clear D. Germline CDR1 and CDR2: SNHLY and FYNNEI. V dropped 5 bases and J dropped 2 bases, with 13 bases sitting between them. There are 15 residues in the CDR3. CDR3 coding DNA: TGTGCCAGCAGTCTTATGCGGGAGGGCAATCAGCCCCAGCATTTT. As protein: CASSLMREGNQPQHF.

J is TRBJ1-3 and V is TRBV3-1 (or the pseudogene TRBV3-2), with D possibly matching TRBD1 (5 bases). This CDR3 spans 14 amino acids. Trimming stripped 4 bases from V and 3 bases from J, with 10 bases between. Per germline, CDR1 LGHDT and CDR2 YNNKEL (reference sequence). CDR3 sequence: CASSPGQFGNTIYF. CDR3 coding DNA: TGTGCCAGCAGCCCCGGACAATTTGGAAACACCATATATTTT.

The V gene is TRBV7-9, the J gene TRBJ2-3; 8 positions agree with TRBD2. The germline V gene encodes CDR1 SEHNR and CDR2 FQNEAQ (reference sequence). This CDR3 contains 16 residues. J lost 4 bases, V lost 5 bases, and 11 bases had no gene match. For the CDR3, the DNA is TGTGCCAGCAGCCCCCGAGCGGGGGCGACCGCAGATACGCAGTATTTT. Protein: CASSPRAGATADTQYF.

The V gene is TRBV11-3, the J gene TRBJ2-1, with D unresolved. The germline gives CDR1 SGHNT, CDR2 YENEEA. Trimming pared 4 bases from V and 10 bases from J, leaving 14 bases between. The CDR3 totals 13 residues. CDR3 in amino acids: CASSSRLLGEQFF. The CDR3, as DNA: TGTGCCAGCAGCTCGAGACTGCTCGGAGAGCAGTTCTTC.

The rearrangement joins TRBV6-5 to TRBJ1-5, with 9 bases fitting TRBD1. The V gene end was trimmed by 6 bases and the J gene end by 2 bases; junction bases not matched to a gene: 5. Germline V CDR1 and CDR2: MNHEY, SVGAGI. This CDR3 contains 15 residues. The CDR3 sequence: CASRQTGGGNQPQHF. In nucleotides, the CDR3 is TGTGCCAGCAGGCAAACAGGGGGCGGCAATCAGCCCCAGCATTTT.

The genes are TRBV5-6 and TRBJ2-7; D call uncertain. This CDR3 is 14 amino acids long. Germline-derived CDR1 and CDR2 are SGHDT and YYEEEE. Trimming took 0 bases from V and 1 from J, leaving 8 bases between them. The DNA of the CDR3 is TGTGCCAGCAGCTTGGCCGTCCAGTCCTACGAGCAGTACTTC. Translated, it gives CASSLAVQSYEQYF.

The rearrangement uses TRBV6-2 or TRBV6-3 and TRBJ2-1, with 12 bases lining up with TRBD2. Germline V gene lookup returns CDR1 MNHEY and CDR2 SVGEGT. This CDR3 comprises 16 residues. V dropped 2 bases and J dropped 7; count of bases not matched to a gene: 6. CDR3 nucleotides: TGTGCCAGCAGTTACGAACTAGCGGGGGGCCAGAATGAGCAGTTCTTC. It codes for CASSYELAGGQNEQFF.

This chain links TRBV15 with TRBJ1-1; possibly TRBD1 for D (5 bases). CDR1 is LNHNV and CDR2 is YYDKDF in the germline V gene (reference sequence). CDR3 length equals 15 residues. V shed 1 base and J shed 1 base, with 10 bases lying between them. The CDR3 sequence: CATSRGGTENTEAFF. Here the CDR3 DNA reads TGTGCCACCAGCAGAGGCGGGACTGAGAACACTGAAGCTTTCTTT.

V is TRBV5-4 and J is TRBJ1-4; 8 bases are a match to TRBD1. The CDR3 extends over 14 amino acids. The germline V gene encodes CDR1 SGHNT and CDR2 YYREEE (reference sequence). V dropped 5 bases and J dropped 5; count of bases not matched to a gene: 5. The CDR3 region has the DNA TGTGCCAGCAGTCCGGGACAGGCAAATGAAAAACTGTTTTTT. It translates to CASSPGQANEKLFF.

The J gene is TRBJ1-5, the V gene TRBV6-1; no definite D call. The length of the CDR3 is 11 residues. Germline assignment: CDR1 MNHNS and CDR2 SASEGT. Trimming removed 6 bases from V and 8 bases from J, with 8 bases in between. The CDR3 here is CASRDEEPQHF. The CDR3 nucleotides read TGTGCCAGCAGAGACGAGGAGCCCCAGCATTTT.

The J gene is TRBJ2-7, the V gene TRBV6-5; TRBD2 matches 7 bases. The CDR3 runs 15 residues. J gave up 0 bases and V 8 bases, and 10 bases lay outside the gene matches. Germline lookup yields CDR1 MNHEY and CDR2 SVGAGI. The DNA of the CDR3 is TGTGCCAGCCGACAACTAGCGTTGGGCTCCTACGAGCAGTACTTC. This sequence encodes CASRQLALGSYEQYF.

This chain uses TRBV29-1 with TRBJ1-3; maybe TRBD1 (5 bases). Germline lookup yields CDR1 SQVTM and CDR2 ANQGSEA. The CDR3 runs 13 residues. Trimming took off 0 bases at V and 2 bases at J, with 5 bases between the two ends. CDR3 sequence reads: CSVEEGAGNTIYF. The CDR3 region has the DNA TGCAGCGTTGAAGAAGGGGCTGGAAACACCATATATTTT.